Below are 5 T cell receptor delta chains sequenced from a single sample in a study of gamma-delta chains in newborns, infants, children. TCRdb redid the clone calls on the reads with CATT. The data show 10,000 to 13,000 delta-chain clones, roughly 3.5% seen once. The sequencing input was blood. Receptors originate from a child who was a newborn, infant or young child, either healthy, febrile or measles-vaccinated (not recorded which).

This clone was detected a few times. The J gene is TRDJ1, the V gene TRDV1; TRDD3 agrees at 9 bases. CDR3 size: 23 residues. V lost 2 bases and J lost 1; bases outside the gene matches: 26. In germline, CDR1 is TSWWSYY, CDR2 QGS. The CDR3: CALGEEYGFPPSGIRWFTDKLIF. The CDR3, as DNA: TGTGCTCTTGGGGAAGAATATGGCTTCCCCCCTTCGGGGATACGGTGGTTCACCGATAAACTCATCTTT.

The gene calls are TRDV1 and TRDJ1; D assignment may be TRDD2 or TRDD3 (9 bases each). V dropped 7 bases and J dropped 3 bases, with 33 bases sitting between them. The CDR3 has 20 residues. In germline, CDR1 is TSWWSYY, CDR2 QGS. The CDR3 loop is CALVYSRPSYFTGGPDKLIF. The DNA of the CDR3 is TGTGCTCTTGTATATTCCCGGCCTTCCTACTTTACTGGGGGACCCGATAAACTCATCTTT.

This clone turned up a few times. V and J are TRDV1 and TRDJ1; possibly TRDD3 for D (6 bases). The CDR3 runs 17 residues. In germline, CDR1 is TSWWSYY, CDR2 QGS. V shed 4 bases and J shed 7 bases, with 25 bases lying between them. CDR3 in DNA: TGTGCTCTTGGGGGGACCCTTCAGGGGGACTGGGAGACTAAACTCATCTTT. This codes for CALGGTLQGDWETKLIF.

The CDR3 protein is CAFATGGHTDKLIF. The CDR3 bases are TGTGCCTTTGCGACTGGGGGACACACCGATAAACTCATCTTT. The gene calls are TRDV3 and TRDJ1; TRDD3 agrees at 9 bases. V gave up 2 bases and J gave up 0 bases; unmatched junction bases: 4. CDR1 is TVYSNPD, CDR2 GDNSRS, per germline (reference sequence). This CDR3 is 14 amino acids long.

The table lists this clone with a few counts. The chain couples TRDV2 to TRDJ2, with 8 bases fitting TRDD3. V dropped 0 bases and J dropped 4; count of bases not matched to a gene: 6. The CDR3 extends over 16 amino acids. Germline loops: CDR1 GEAIGNYY, CDR2 EKD. The CDR3: CACDTLGERATAQLFF. The CDR3 DNA reads TGTGCCTGTGACACCCTGGGGGAGCGTGCGACAGCACAACTCTTCTTT.